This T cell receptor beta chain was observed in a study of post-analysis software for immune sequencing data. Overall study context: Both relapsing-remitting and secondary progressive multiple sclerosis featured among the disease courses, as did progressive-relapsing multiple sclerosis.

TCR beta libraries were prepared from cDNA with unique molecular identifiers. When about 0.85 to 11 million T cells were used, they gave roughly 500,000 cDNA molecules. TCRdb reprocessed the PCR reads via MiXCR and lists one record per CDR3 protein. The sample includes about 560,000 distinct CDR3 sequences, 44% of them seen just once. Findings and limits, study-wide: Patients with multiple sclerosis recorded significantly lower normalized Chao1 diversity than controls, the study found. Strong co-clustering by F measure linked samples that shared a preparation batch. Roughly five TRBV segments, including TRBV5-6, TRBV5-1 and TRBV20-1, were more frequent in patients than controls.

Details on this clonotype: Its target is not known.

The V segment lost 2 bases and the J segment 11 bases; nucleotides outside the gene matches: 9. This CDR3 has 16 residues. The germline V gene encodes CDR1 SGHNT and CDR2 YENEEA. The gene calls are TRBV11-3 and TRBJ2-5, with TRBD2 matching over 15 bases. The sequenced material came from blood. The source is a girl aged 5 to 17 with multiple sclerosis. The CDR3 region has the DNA TGTGCCAGCAGCTTACCGGGACTAGCGGGAGGACATGAGCAGTACTTC. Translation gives CASSLPGLAGGHEQYF.